This record looks at one TCR beta chain sequence and its context. Its cognate antigen is unknown. The CDR3 covers 13 residues. CDR1 and CDR2 from the germline V gene are LNHNV and YYDKDF (reference sequence). Trimming left V 5 bases short and J 5 bases short, with 10 bases between. This sample was taken from a study of cytomegalovirus exposure and HLA in healthy donors. About the study: Around 78 million unique TCRs, all from HLA-typed donors, were included in an early release of the data.

Primers for the PCR totalled 60 Vbeta and 13 Jbeta. Profiling relied on immunoSEQ multiplex PCR, and the TCRdb table lists in-frame clones only, not all of them. The table includes more than 95,000 clones, 81% detected once. Study results and caveats: The authors later found HLA-associated TCR beta chains more clonally expanded than equally common others. Reports indicate that TCR beta sequences accurately predicted the HLA-A and HLA-B alleles of most subjects. According to a later analysis, donors in an Asian-associated ancestry cluster reportedly had fewer N-insertions than the roughly 670-donor mean.

The origin of this receptor is a woman between 25 and 40 years old in good health and CMV-seronegative. The sequenced sample consisted of PBMCs. This chain links TRBV15 with TRBJ2-1, with D hard to call. CDR3 bases: TGTGCCACCAGCCCTGTATCCGACAATGAGCAGTTCTTC. Its translation is CATSPVSDNEQFF.